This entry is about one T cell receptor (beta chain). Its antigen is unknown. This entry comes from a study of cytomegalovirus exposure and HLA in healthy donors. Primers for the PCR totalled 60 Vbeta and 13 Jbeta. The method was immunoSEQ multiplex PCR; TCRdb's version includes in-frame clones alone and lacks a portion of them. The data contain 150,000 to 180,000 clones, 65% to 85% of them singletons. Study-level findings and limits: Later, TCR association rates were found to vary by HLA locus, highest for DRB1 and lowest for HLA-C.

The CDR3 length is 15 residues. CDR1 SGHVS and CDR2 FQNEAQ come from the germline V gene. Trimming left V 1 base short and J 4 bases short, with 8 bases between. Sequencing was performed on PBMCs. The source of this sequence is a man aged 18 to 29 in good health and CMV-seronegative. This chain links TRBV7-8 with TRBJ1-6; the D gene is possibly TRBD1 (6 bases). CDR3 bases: TGTGCCAGCAGCTTAGTAGGGGGTTATAATTCACCCCTCCACTTT. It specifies CASSLVGGYNSPLHF.